This paragraph covers one TCR beta chain sequence. The CDR3 has 15 residues. The germline V gene has CDR1 MDHEN and CDR2 SYDVKM. V was pared by 6 bases and J by 6 bases, with 17 bases between. This specimen belongs to a study of shared clonotypes between healthy human individuals. The table came from immunoSEQ multiplex PCR; TCRdb's copy has only in-frame clones and leaves some out. This sample has about 600,000 clones, with 97% found just once. The source material was naive CD4+ T cells sorted from blood. The subset denotes: CD45RA+ positively selected. The sequence came from a woman aged 30 to 39 in good health. The chain combines TRBV28 with TRBJ1-4, with TRBD1 as a possible D gene (5 bases). Here the CDR3 reads CASRTFGGGDEKLFF. The DNA of the CDR3 is TGTGCCAGCAGGACTTTCGGGGGAGGAGATGAAAAACTGTTTTTT.